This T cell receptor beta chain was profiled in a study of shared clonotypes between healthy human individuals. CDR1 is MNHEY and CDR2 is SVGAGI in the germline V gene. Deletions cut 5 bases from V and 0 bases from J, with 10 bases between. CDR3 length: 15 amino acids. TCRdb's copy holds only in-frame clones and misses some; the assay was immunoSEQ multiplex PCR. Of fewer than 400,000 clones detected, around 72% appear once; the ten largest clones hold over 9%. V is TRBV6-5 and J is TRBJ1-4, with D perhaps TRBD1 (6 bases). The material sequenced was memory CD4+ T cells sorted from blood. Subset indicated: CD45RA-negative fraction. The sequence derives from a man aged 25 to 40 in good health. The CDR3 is CASSRTAATNEKLFF. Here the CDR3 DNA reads TGTGCCAGCAGTCGGACAGCTGCAACTAATGAAAAACTGTTTTTT.